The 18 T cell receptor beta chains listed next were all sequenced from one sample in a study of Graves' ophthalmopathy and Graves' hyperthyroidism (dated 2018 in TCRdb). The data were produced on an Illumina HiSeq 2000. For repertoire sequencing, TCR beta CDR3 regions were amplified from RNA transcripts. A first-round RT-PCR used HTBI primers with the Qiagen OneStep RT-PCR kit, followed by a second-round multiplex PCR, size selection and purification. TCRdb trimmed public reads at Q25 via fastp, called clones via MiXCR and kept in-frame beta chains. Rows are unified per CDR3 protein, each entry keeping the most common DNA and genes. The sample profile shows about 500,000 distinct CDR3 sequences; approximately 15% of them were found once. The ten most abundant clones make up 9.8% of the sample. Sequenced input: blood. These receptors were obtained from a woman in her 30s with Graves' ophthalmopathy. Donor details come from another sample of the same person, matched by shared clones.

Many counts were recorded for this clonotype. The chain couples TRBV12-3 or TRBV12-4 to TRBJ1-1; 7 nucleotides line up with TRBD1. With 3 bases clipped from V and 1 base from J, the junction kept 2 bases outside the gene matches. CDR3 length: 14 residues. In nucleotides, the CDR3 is TGTGCCAGCAGTTTGGACAGGAGGAACACTGAAGCTTTCTTT. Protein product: CASSLDRRNTEAFF.

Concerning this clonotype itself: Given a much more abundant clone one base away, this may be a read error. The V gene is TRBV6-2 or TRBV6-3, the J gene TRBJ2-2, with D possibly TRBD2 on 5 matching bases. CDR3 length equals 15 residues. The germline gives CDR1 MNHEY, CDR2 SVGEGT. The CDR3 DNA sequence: TGTGCCAGCAGTTGGCTACCCCGAAACACCGGGGAGCTGTGTTTT. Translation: CASSWLPRNTGELCF.

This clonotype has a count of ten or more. The CDR3 nucleotides are TGTGCCAGCAGTTTAAGGGCCCGGAACACTGAAGCTTTCTTT. Its translation is CASSLRARNTEAFF. This chain joins TRBV28 and TRBJ1-1; the D is unclear. Deletions cut 2 bases from V and 1 base from J, with 8 bases between. The CDR3 is made up of 14 amino acids. The V gene's germline CDR1 is MDHEN and CDR2 SYDVKM.

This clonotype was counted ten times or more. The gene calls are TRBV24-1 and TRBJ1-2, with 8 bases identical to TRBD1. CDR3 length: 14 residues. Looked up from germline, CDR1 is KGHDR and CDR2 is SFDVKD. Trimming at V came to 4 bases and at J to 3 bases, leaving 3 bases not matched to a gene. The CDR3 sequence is CATSDPGQDYGYTF. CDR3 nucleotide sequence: TGTGCCACCAGTGACCCGGGACAGGACTATGGCTACACCTTC.

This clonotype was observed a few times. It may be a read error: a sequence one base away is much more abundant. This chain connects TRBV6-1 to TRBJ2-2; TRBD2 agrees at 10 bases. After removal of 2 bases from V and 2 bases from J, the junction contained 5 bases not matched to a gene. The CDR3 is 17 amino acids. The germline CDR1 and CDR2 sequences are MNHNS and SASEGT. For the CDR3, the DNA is TGTGCCAGCAGTGAACCTGGACTAGCGGCCAACACCGGGGAGCTGTTTTTT. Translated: CASSEPGLAANTGELFF.

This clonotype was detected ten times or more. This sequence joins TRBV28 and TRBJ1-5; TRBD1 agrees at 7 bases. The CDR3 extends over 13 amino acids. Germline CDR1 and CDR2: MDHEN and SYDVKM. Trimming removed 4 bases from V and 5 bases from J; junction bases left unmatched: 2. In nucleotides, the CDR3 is TGTGCCAGCAGTTCAGGGGGGGATCAGCCCCAGCATTTT. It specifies CASSSGGDQPQHF.

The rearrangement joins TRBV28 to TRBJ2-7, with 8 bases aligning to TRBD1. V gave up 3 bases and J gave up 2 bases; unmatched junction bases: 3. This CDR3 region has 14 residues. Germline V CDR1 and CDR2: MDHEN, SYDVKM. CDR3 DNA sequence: TGTGCCAGCAGTTTCTCGACAGGGGCCTACGAGCAGTACTTC. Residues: CASSFSTGAYEQYF.

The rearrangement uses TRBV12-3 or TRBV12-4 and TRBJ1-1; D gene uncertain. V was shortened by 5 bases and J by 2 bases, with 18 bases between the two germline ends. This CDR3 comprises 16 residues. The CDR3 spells CASSPGPASKNTEAFF. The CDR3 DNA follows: TGTGCCAGCAGTCCGGGCCCGGCCAGCAAAAACACTGAAGCTTTCTTT.

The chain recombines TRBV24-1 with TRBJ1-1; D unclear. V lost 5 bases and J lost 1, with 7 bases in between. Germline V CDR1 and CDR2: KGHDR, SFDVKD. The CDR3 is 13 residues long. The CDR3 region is CATSVGQNTEAFF. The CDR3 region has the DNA TGTGCCACCAGTGTAGGGCAGAACACTGAAGCTTTCTTT.

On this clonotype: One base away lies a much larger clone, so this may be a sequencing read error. The CDR3 coding sequence is TGTGCCAGCAGCTTATTGCGGGGGATTGACATTCAGTACTTC. Translating gives CASSLLRGIDIQYF. The genes are TRBV7-8 and TRBJ2-4; TRBD2 aligns across 7 bases. After removal of 2 bases from V and 8 bases from J, the junction contained 6 bases not matched to a gene. The CDR3 sequence is 14 residues long. Germline V CDR1 and CDR2: SGHVS, FQNEAQ.

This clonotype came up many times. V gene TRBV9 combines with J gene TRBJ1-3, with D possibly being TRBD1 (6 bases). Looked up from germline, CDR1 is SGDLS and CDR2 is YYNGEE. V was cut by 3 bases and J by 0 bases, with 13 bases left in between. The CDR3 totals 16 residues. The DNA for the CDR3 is TGTGCCAGCAGCGGAGGGGGACAAATCTCTGGAAACACCATATATTTT. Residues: CASSGGGQISGNTIYF. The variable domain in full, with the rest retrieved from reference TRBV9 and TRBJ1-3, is DSGVTQTPKHLITATGQRVTLRCSPRSGDLSVYWYQQSLDQGLQFLIQYYNGEERAKGNILERFSAQQFPDLHSELNLSSLELGDSALYFCASSGGGQISGNTIYFGEGSWLTVV.

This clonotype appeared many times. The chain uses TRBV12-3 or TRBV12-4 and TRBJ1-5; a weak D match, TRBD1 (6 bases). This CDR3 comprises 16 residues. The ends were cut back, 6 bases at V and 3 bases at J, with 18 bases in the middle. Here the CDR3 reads CASSPTGRLYNQPQHF. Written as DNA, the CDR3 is TGTGCCAGCAGCCCGACAGGTAGACTATACAATCAGCCCCAGCATTTT.

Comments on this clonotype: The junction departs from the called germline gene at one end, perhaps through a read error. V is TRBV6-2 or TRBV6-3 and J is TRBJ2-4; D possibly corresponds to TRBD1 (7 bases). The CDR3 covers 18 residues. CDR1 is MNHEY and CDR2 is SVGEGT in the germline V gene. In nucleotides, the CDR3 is TGTGCCAGCAGTTACAGGCAGGGGGAGGCTGTAGCCAAAAACATTAAGTACTTC. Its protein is CASSYRQGEAVAKNIKYF.

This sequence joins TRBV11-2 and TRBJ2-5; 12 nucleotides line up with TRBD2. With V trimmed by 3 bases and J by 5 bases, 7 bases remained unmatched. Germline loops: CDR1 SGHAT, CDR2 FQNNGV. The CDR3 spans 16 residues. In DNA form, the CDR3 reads TGTGCCAGCAGCTTCGTGACTAGCGGGGGTTCGGAGACCCAGTACTTC. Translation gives CASSFVTSGGSETQYF.

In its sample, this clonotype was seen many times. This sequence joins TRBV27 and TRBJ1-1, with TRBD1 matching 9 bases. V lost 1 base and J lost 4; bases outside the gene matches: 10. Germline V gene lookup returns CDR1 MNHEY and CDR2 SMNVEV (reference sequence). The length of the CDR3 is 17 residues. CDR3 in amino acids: CASSLYGWGQGSTEAFF. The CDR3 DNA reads TGTGCCAGCAGTTTATACGGTTGGGGACAGGGTTCCACTGAAGCTTTCTTT.

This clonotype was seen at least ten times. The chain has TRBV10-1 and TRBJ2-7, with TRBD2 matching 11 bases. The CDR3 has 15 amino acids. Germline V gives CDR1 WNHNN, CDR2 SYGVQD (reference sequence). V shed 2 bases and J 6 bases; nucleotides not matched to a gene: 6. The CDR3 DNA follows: TGCGCCAGCAGTGAGCGACTAGCGGGGACGGGCGAGCAGTACTTC. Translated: CASSERLAGTGEQYF.

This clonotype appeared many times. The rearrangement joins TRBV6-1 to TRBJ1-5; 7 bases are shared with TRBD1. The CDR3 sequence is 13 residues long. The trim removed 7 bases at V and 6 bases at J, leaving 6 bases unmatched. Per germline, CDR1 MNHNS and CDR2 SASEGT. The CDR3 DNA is TGTGCCAGCATTGAGACAGGGTTTCAGCCCCAGCATTTT. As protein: CASIETGFQPQHF.

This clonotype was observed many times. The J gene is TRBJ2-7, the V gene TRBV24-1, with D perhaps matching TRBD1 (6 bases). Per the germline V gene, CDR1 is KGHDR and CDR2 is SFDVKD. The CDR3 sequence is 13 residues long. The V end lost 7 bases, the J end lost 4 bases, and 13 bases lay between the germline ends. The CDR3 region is CATSGQGIYEQYF. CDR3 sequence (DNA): TGTGCCACCAGCGGGCAGGGGATTTACGAGCAGTACTTC.